Sequencing of this T cell receptor (beta chain) was carried out in a study of blood T cell repertoires in COVID-19. This clone was recorded only once. This CDR3 comprises 13 residues. Germline V lookup: CDR1 SEHNR, CDR2 FQNEAQ (reference sequence). V lost 1 base and J lost 2, with 4 bases in between. The method was immunoSEQ multiplex PCR; TCRdb's version includes in-frame clones alone and lacks a portion of them. Of 28,000 or so clones listed, around 92% were seen once; the top ten hold roughly 2%. Specimen: peripheral blood. The receptor was derived from a human donor in a cohort sampled during active COVID-19. The genes are TRBV7-9 and TRBJ2-3, with D hard to call. The CDR3 here is CASSLGLTDTQYF. The CDR3 DNA reads as TGTGCCAGCAGCTTAGGGCTCACAGATACGCAGTATTTT.